These 17 T cell receptor beta chains originate from one sample sequenced in a study of blood T cell repertoires in COVID-19. TCRdb keeps only in-frame clones here, not all; method: immunoSEQ multiplex PCR. The sample shows 200,000 to 300,000 clones, roughly 86% of them seen only once. Sample: peripheral blood. The origin of the receptors is a woman aged 55-75 years with COVID-19, enrolled during active disease.

V usage is TRBV6-5 and J usage is TRBJ2-5; tentative D call: TRBD1 (6 bases). The CDR3 is made up of 11 amino acids. Trimming left V 7 bases short and J 7 bases short, with 10 bases between. Germline CDR1 MNHEY, CDR2 SVGAGI. The CDR3 DNA reads TGTGCCAGCAATGCCAGGGGGACCCAGTACTTC. This encodes CASNARGTQYF.

The genes are TRBV4-1 and TRBJ2-3; 8 positions match TRBD2. The V gene end was trimmed by 4 bases and the J gene end by 3 bases; junction bases not matched to a gene: 6. The CDR3 totals 15 residues. Germline V gene lookup returns CDR1 MGHRA and CDR2 YSYEKL. This chain's CDR3 is CASSRAGTRTDTQYF. CDR3 DNA: TGCGCCAGCAGCCGCGCCGGGACTAGAACAGATACGCAGTATTTT.

The gene calls are TRBV7-3 and TRBJ1-1, with no clear D. Trimming stripped 2 bases from V and 0 bases from J, with 4 bases between. Germline V gives CDR1 SGHTA, CDR2 FQGTGA. This CDR3 region has 13 residues. The CDR3 region has the DNA TGTGCCAGCAGCTTACAGGTGAACACTGAAGCTTTCTTT. Protein sequence: CASSLQVNTEAFF.

The J gene is TRBJ2-2, the V gene TRBV11-2; D is perhaps TRBD2 (5 bases). The CDR3 has 16 residues. The V end was cut by 1 base, the J end by 0 bases, with 9 bases between. Germline-derived CDR1 and CDR2 are SGHAT and FQNNGV. The CDR3 protein is CASSLVAHANTGELFF. CDR3 DNA sequence: TGTGCCAGCAGCTTAGTAGCGCACGCGAACACCGGGGAGCTGTTTTTT.

This clone has only one observation. The chain carries TRBV6-6 and TRBJ1-5; 7 bases are a match to TRBD1. This CDR3 region has 16 residues. V gave up 2 bases and J gave up 7 bases; unmatched junction bases: 11. The germline V gene encodes CDR1 MNHNY and CDR2 SVGAGI (reference sequence). CDR3 bases: TGTGCCAGCAGTTACAAATTAACAGGGGACCACCAGCCCCAGCATTTT. Its protein is CASSYKLTGDHQPQHF.

The CDR3 bases are TGTGCCAGCAGTTTAGGGGGGAGGGCTATTGAGACCCAGTACTTC. This gives the protein CASSLGGRAIETQYF. V and J are TRBV28 and TRBJ2-5, with TRBD2 matching over 7 bases. V trimming: 2 bases; J trimming: 5 bases; junction bases outside the gene matches: 8. Germline CDR1 and CDR2: MDHEN and SYDVKM. This CDR3 is built from 15 residues.

V usage is TRBV28 and J usage is TRBJ2-1; 7 positions agree with TRBD2. CDR3 length equals 15 residues. Trimming took 4 bases from V and 6 from J; bases not matched to a gene: 9. Germline V gene data show CDR1 as MDHEN and CDR2 as SYDVKM. CDR3 sequence (DNA): TGTGCCAGCAGTTCACTCGCGGGAGTGTCCAATGAGCAGTTCTTC. Amino acid sequence: CASSSLAGVSNEQFF.

The J gene is TRBJ2-1, the V gene TRBV28; D remains ambiguous. CDR1 and CDR2 from the germline V gene are MDHEN and SYDVKM. V lost 5 bases, J lost 8 bases, and 7 bases lay in between. This CDR3 has 11 amino acids. The CDR3 DNA sequence: TGTGCCAGCAGTGGCCTCCATGAGCAGTTCTTC. Protein sequence: CASSGLHEQFF.

The chain couples TRBV19 to TRBJ1-5, with 9 bases aligning to TRBD1. With 7 bases clipped from V and 4 bases from J, the junction kept 8 bases outside the gene matches. Germline values: CDR1 LNHDA, CDR2 SQIVND (reference sequence). This CDR3 comprises 15 residues. CDR3 residues: CASNGGGQGNQPQHF. CDR3 nucleotides: TGTGCCAGTAATGGAGGGGGACAGGGTAATCAGCCCCAGCATTTT.

The rearrangement links TRBV27 to TRBJ2-5; 7 bases agree with TRBD2. This CDR3 is built from 14 residues. The V segment lost 9 bases and the J segment 1 base; nucleotides outside the gene matches: 8. Germline V gene sequence: CDR1 MNHEY, CDR2 SMNVEV (reference sequence). The CDR3 here is CASWEGGTQETQYF. The CDR3 bases are TGTGCCAGTTGGGAGGGAGGGACCCAAGAGACCCAGTACTTC.

The V and J genes are TRBV2 and TRBJ1-2; D is perhaps TRBD1 (6 bases). The V end was cut by 2 bases, the J end by 4 bases, with 20 bases between. Germline V gene data show CDR1 as SNHLY and CDR2 as FYNNEI. This CDR3 region has 17 residues. The CDR3 nucleotides are TGTGCCAGCAGTGAAAGTTGGTCGACAGGATTTTTCTATGGCTACACCTTC. It encodes CASSESWSTGFFYGYTF.

V usage is TRBV18 and J usage is TRBJ2-2; D is possibly TRBD1 (6 bases). Germline V gives CDR1 KGHSH, CDR2 LQKENI. This CDR3 comprises 14 residues. Trimming shortened V by 6 bases and J by 4 bases, and 12 bases separated the two germline ends. The CDR3 coding sequence is TGTGCCAGCTCTCCGGACAGATCCACCGGGGAGCTGTTTTTT. Protein sequence: CASSPDRSTGELFF.

The gene calls are TRBV13 and TRBJ2-7; TRBD2 matches 8 bases. CDR1 is PRHDT, CDR2 FYEKMQ, per germline (reference sequence). The CDR3 consists of 15 residues. J was trimmed by 3 bases and V by 6 bases; bases with no gene match: 10. The CDR3 DNA sequence: TGTGCCAGCAGACCAACTACGGGACTAGTCTACGAGCAGTACTTC. Encoded protein: CASRPTTGLVYEQYF.

V is TRBV10-3 and J is TRBJ1-3; tentatively, D is TRBD1 (6 bases). Germline CDR1 and CDR2: ENHRY and SYGVKD. This CDR3 is built from 14 residues. The V gene lost 6 bases and the J gene lost 1 base, with 10 bases spanning the gap. The CDR3 here is CAISQGYSGNTIYF. The CDR3 nucleotides read TGTGCCATCAGCCAGGGGTATTCTGGAAACACCATATATTTT.

V is TRBV6-2 or TRBV6-3 and J is TRBJ2-4; D is possibly TRBD2 (6 bases). V was shortened by 0 bases and J by 2 bases, with 20 bases between the two germline ends. Looked up from germline, CDR1 is MNHEY and CDR2 is SVGEGT. This CDR3 comprises 19 residues. The chain's CDR3 is CASSYSVDPARGTKNIQYF. As DNA, the CDR3 is TGTGCCAGCAGTTACTCTGTTGACCCCGCCCGGGGGACCAAAAACATTCAGTACTTC.

The chain combines TRBV5-4 with TRBJ2-2; D may be TRBD1 (6 bases). The ends were cut back, 4 bases at V and 7 bases at J, with 20 bases in the middle. CDR1 and CDR2 (germline): SGHNT, YYREEE (reference sequence). This CDR3 region has 16 residues. The CDR3 DNA reads TGTGCCAGCAGCGCTGGACCACAGAGGGACATCGGGGAGCTGTTTTTT. The encoded protein is CASSAGPQRDIGELFF.

V is TRBV27 and J is TRBJ1-1; D is unclear. The CDR3 loop spans 15 amino acids. Germline values: CDR1 MNHEY, CDR2 SMNVEV (reference sequence). The V and J ends lost 10 bases and 1 base respectively, with 19 bases between them. The CDR3 is CATIPLGRGNTEAFF. CDR3 sequence (DNA): TGTGCCACCATCCCCCTCGGGAGAGGGAACACTGAAGCTTTCTTT.